These 25 T cell receptor beta chains were all obtained from the same sample, sequenced in a study of CD8 T cells in ankylosing spondylitis. TCRdb passed the 5' RACE reads through MiXCR, listing each CDR3 protein once. The sample has under 250,000 distinct CDR3 sequences; roughly 32% are singletons. Sequences were obtained from blood, either unsorted or a sorted T cell fraction (not recorded which). These receptors all stem from a male donor with ankylosing spondylitis or in good health (not recorded which).

The rearrangement links TRBV20-1 to TRBJ1-5; 7 nucleotides match TRBD1. Germline CDR1 reads DFQATT; CDR2 reads SNEGSKA (reference sequence). The CDR3 extends over 13 amino acids. Unmatched junction bases numbered 11, after V lost 6 bases and J lost 9 bases. Written as DNA, the CDR3 is TGCAGTGCGCTACAGGGGCCCCAATCGCCCCAGCATTTT. This sequence encodes CSALQGPQSPQHF.

This clonotype was detected once. The genes are TRBV29-1 and TRBJ2-5; 7 bases match TRBD2. Germline assignment: CDR1 SQVTM and CDR2 ANQGSEA. Trimming at V came to 0 bases and at J to 5 bases, leaving 18 bases not matched to a gene. This CDR3 has 18 residues. DNA for the CDR3: TGCAGCGTTGAAGATAGTGGGGCCGTGGGGGGGACCAGGGAGACCCAGTACTTC. The encoded protein is CSVEDSGAVGGTRETQYF.

This clonotype is a singleton in its sample. The rearrangement links TRBV12-3 or TRBV12-4 to TRBJ2-3; a weak D match, TRBD1 (6 bases). Trimming shortened V by 5 bases and J by 1 base, and 10 bases separated the two germline ends. The CDR3 length is 14 residues. The CDR3: CASSETGRTDTQYF. CDR3 coding DNA: TGTGCCAGCAGTGAGACAGGACGCACAGATACGCAGTATTTT.

The chain recombines TRBV12-3 or TRBV12-4 with TRBJ1-6; no definite D call. The CDR3 length is 17 residues. V shed 5 bases and J shed 0 bases, with 14 bases lying between them. The chain's CDR3 is CASSPFTGSSYNSPLHF. The CDR3, as DNA: TGTGCCAGCAGTCCATTTACGGGGAGCTCCTATAATTCACCCCTCCACTTT.

This rearrangement joins TRBV12-3 or TRBV12-4 to TRBJ2-5; 10 bases line up with TRBD2. CDR3 length: 17 residues. Trimming at V came to 3 bases and at J to 2 bases, leaving 9 bases not matched to a gene. The DNA of the CDR3 is TGTGCCAGCAGTTTTGGTGTTGAACTAGCGGGACAAGAGACCCAGTACTTC. It translates to CASSFGVELAGQETQYF.

This clonotype appeared a few times. The rearrangement joins TRBV20-1 to TRBJ2-7; no clear D gene. The germline gives CDR1 DFQATT, CDR2 SNEGSKA (reference sequence). This CDR3 contains 15 residues. With 1 base removed from V and 1 base from J, the gap between germline ends came to 14 bases. As DNA, the CDR3 is TGCAGTGCTAGAGCCCTATTCCCCACATCCTACGAGCAGTACTTC. Amino acids: CSARALFPTSYEQYF.

The sample holds a few counts of this clonotype. The chain has TRBV15 and TRBJ1-2; TRBD1 agrees at 9 bases. Germline assignment: CDR1 LNHNV and CDR2 YYDKDF (reference sequence). The CDR3 runs 13 residues. Unmatched junction bases numbered 1, after V lost 3 bases and J lost 5 bases. CDR3 loop: CATSRTGGYGYTF. CDR3 nucleotide sequence: TGTGCCACCAGCAGGACAGGGGGTTATGGCTACACCTTC.

This chain links TRBV10-3 with TRBJ2-5; D tentatively reads TRBD1 or TRBD2 (7 bases each). The CDR3 extends over 15 amino acids. Germline CDR1 is ENHRY and CDR2 is SYGVKD. Trimming shortened V by 0 bases and J by 3 bases, and 11 bases separated the two germline ends. The CDR3 region has the DNA TGTGCCATCAGTGAGTCGACAGGGAGGGAAGAGACCCAGTACTTC. Residues: CAISESTGREETQYF.

The V gene is TRBV10-3, the J gene TRBJ2-2; 7 bases line up with TRBD1. V shed 4 bases and J 0 bases; nucleotides not matched to a gene: 2. The CDR3 sequence is 15 residues long. CDR1 and CDR2 (germline): ENHRY, SYGVKD. The CDR3 region has the DNA TGTGCCATCAGTGGACAGGGATCGAACACCGGGGAGCTGTTTTTT. This encodes CAISGQGSNTGELFF.

This clonotype was detected ten times or more. V usage is TRBV12-3 or TRBV12-4 and J usage is TRBJ1-6; no firm D call. There are 12 residues in the CDR3. Trimming shortened V by 2 bases and J by 10 bases, and 6 bases separated the two germline ends. The CDR3 reads CASSLKRSPLHF. The DNA of the CDR3 is TGTGCCAGCAGTTTAAAGAGATCACCCCTCCACTTT.

This clonotype was observed a few times. The V call is TRBV5-1, the J call TRBJ2-3; D uncertain. The germline gives CDR1 SGHRS, CDR2 YFSETQ. This CDR3 is built from 15 residues. Trimming stripped 0 bases from V and 5 bases from J, with 13 bases between. The CDR3 bases are TGCGCCAGCAGCTTGGCCGGGCAGAGTGGAGATACGCAGTATTTT. It translates to CASSLAGQSGDTQYF.

This clonotype has a handful of counts. The rearrangement links TRBV5-1 to TRBJ2-3; D is possibly TRBD1 (6 bases). From germline, CDR1 is SGHRS and CDR2 YFSETQ. V was trimmed by 9 bases and J by 3 bases, leaving 14 bases between them. This CDR3 contains 13 residues. Written as DNA, the CDR3 is TGCGCCACACGGGACACACCGACAGATACGCAGTATTTT. Protein: CATRDTPTDTQYF.

The CDR3 protein is CSARGGVRVNTEAFF. The CDR3, as DNA: TGCAGTGCTAGAGGTGGGGTCAGGGTGAACACTGAAGCTTTCTTT. The chain combines TRBV20-1 with TRBJ1-1; a possible D gene is TRBD1 (5 bases). The V end lost 1 base, the J end lost 0 bases, and 12 bases lay between the germline ends. The CDR3 consists of 15 residues. Germline CDR1 and CDR2: DFQATT and SNEGSKA (reference sequence).

The rearrangement uses TRBV15 and TRBJ2-3, with D unresolved. The V and J ends lost 1 base and 5 bases respectively, with 13 bases between them. CDR1 is LNHNV and CDR2 is YYDKDF in the germline V gene (reference sequence). The CDR3 is 15 amino acids. CDR3 coding DNA: TGTGCCACCAGCAGAGGTGGACCTTCTAGAGATACGCAGTATTTT. This translates into CATSRGGPSRDTQYF.

In this sample, this clonotype turned up a few times. The rearrangement links TRBV25-1 to TRBJ2-3; D is ambiguous. The CDR3 sequence is 15 residues long. The V end was cut by 1 base, the J end by 1 base, with 9 bases between. The V gene's germline CDR1 is MGHDK and CDR2 SYGVNS. The DNA of the CDR3 is TGTGCCAGCAGTGAATTTGGCATTCGCACAGATACGCAGTATTTT. It codes for CASSEFGIRTDTQYF.

This clonotype occurred many times. The V gene is TRBV5-1, the J gene TRBJ2-3; unclear D gene. From germline, CDR1 is SGHRS and CDR2 YFSETQ. The CDR3 covers 13 residues. V was trimmed by 2 bases and J by 6 bases, leaving 10 bases between them. CDR3 sequence: CASSLGARDTQYF. CDR3 coding DNA: TGCGCCAGCAGCTTAGGAGCTCGGGATACGCAGTATTTT.

The rearrangement uses TRBV10-3 and TRBJ2-5; a weak D match, TRBD1 (6 bases). Trimming took off 2 bases at V and 4 bases at J, with 11 bases between the two ends. CDR1 is ENHRY and CDR2 is SYGVKD in the germline V gene. The CDR3 has 14 amino acids. In DNA, the CDR3 is TGTGCCATCAGTGAGACGGACAGTGGAGAGACCCAGTACTTC. It yields the protein CAISETDSGETQYF.

This sequence joins TRBV7-9 and TRBJ2-2; weak D call: TRBD1 (5 bases). Germline V CDR1 and CDR2: SEHNR, FQNEAQ (reference sequence). The CDR3 is made up of 16 amino acids. Trimming removed 1 base from V and 1 base from J, with 10 bases in between. Here the CDR3 DNA reads TGTGCCAGCAGCTTAGGCGCCAGGGAGAACACCGGGGAGCTGTTTTTT. Amino acids: CASSLGARENTGELFF.

This clonotype was picked up many times. The chain is built from TRBV11-2 and TRBJ2-1, with no clear D. V was cut by 5 bases and J by 3 bases, with 8 bases left in between. The CDR3 is 13 residues long. CDR1 and CDR2 from the germline V gene are SGHAT and FQNNGV. The DNA for the CDR3 is TGTGCCAGCAGCAACCAGGTCTACAATGAGCAGTTCTTC. Protein product: CASSNQVYNEQFF.

This clonotype has just a few counts. The CDR3 DNA follows: TGTGCCAGCAGCGTAGATCGGGACCAGGCCTCTTTCTTT. Protein product: CASSVDRDQASFF. The V gene is TRBV9, the J gene TRBJ1-1, with a weak D call TRBD1 (5 bases). This CDR3 is 13 amino acids long. Trimming stripped 0 bases from V and 12 bases from J, with 15 bases between. The V gene's germline CDR1 is SGDLS and CDR2 YYNGEE.

V is TRBV4-1 and J is TRBJ2-1, with 7 bases aligning to TRBD1. J was trimmed by 3 bases and V by 3 bases; bases with no gene match: 2. CDR1 is MGHRA, CDR2 YSYEKL, per germline. This CDR3 is 14 amino acids long. The CDR3 sequence is CASSQYRGYNEQFF. The CDR3 DNA reads as TGCGCCAGCAGCCAGTACAGGGGCTACAATGAGCAGTTCTTC.

The CDR3: CASSSRGNEQFF. Here the CDR3 DNA reads TGTGCCAGCAGCTCTCGGGGGAATGAGCAGTTCTTC. The chain uses TRBV5-4 and TRBJ2-1; possible D gene TRBD2, 6 bases. The V and J ends lost 3 bases and 7 bases respectively, with 8 bases between them. The CDR3 is 12 residues long. The germline V gene encodes CDR1 SGHNT and CDR2 YYREEE (reference sequence).

On this clonotype itself: This sequence may be a read error, since a much larger clone differs from it by one base. The chain employs TRBV6-5 and TRBJ2-7, with a weak D call TRBD2 (6 bases). The ends were cut back, 0 bases at V and 2 bases at J, with 11 bases in the middle. The CDR3 extends over 15 amino acids. Germline V CDR1 and CDR2: MNHEY, SVGAGI. The CDR3 bases are TGTGCCAGCAGTTACTCGCAGCGGACTACCTACGAGCAGTACTTC. Its protein product is CASSYSQRTTYEQYF.

This sequence joins TRBV27 and TRBJ2-3, with D hard to call. CDR3 size: 15 residues. CDR1 and CDR2 (germline): MNHEY, SMNVEV (reference sequence). Trimming took 2 bases from V and 4 from J, leaving 13 bases between them. CDR3 DNA: TGTGCCAGCAGTTTAGGAGACTCTTGGGCAGATACGCAGTATTTT. Translation: CASSLGDSWADTQYF.

The chain carries TRBV4-2 and TRBJ2-1; D is possibly TRBD2 (6 bases). V was pared by 2 bases and J by 5 bases, with 16 bases between. The CDR3 totals 16 residues. CDR1 and CDR2 (germline): LGHNA, YNFKEQ. In nucleotides, the CDR3 is TGTGCCAGCAGCCAACCTATGGCTAGCGTAAACAATGAGCAGTTCTTC. Translated: CASSQPMASVNNEQFF.